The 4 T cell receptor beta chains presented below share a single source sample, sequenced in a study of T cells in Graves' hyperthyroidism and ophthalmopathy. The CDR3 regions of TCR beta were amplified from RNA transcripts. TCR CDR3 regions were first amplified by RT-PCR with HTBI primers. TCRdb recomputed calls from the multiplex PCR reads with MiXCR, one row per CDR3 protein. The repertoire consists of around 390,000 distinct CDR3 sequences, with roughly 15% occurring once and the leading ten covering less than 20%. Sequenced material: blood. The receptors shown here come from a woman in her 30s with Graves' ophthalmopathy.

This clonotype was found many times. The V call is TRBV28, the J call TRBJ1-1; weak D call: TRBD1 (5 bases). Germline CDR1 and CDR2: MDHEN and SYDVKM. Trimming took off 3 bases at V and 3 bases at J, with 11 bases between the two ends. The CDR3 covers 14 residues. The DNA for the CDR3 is TGTGCCAGCAGTTTTGGCAGGGTCGACACTGAAGCTTTCTTT. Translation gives CASSFGRVDTEAFF.

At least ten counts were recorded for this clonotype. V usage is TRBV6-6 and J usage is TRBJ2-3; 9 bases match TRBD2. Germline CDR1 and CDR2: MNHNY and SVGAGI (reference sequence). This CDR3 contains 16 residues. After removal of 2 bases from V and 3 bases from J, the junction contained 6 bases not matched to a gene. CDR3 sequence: CASSYGLAGRTDTQYF. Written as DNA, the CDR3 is TGTGCCAGCAGTTACGGGCTAGCGGGGCGAACAGATACGCAGTATTTT.

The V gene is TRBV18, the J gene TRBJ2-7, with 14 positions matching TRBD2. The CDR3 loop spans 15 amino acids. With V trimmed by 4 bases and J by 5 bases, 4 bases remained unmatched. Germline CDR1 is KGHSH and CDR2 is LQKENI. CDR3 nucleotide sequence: TGTGCCAGCTCACGAGGACTAGCGGGGGGTAACGAGCAGTACTTC. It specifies CASSRGLAGGNEQYF.

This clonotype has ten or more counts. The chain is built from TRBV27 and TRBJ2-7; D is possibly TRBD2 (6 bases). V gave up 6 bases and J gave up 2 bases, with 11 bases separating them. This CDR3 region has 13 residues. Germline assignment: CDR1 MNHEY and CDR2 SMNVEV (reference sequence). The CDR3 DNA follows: TGTGCCAGCAGGGCAGGGAGGACCTACGAGCAGTACTTC. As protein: CASRAGRTYEQYF.